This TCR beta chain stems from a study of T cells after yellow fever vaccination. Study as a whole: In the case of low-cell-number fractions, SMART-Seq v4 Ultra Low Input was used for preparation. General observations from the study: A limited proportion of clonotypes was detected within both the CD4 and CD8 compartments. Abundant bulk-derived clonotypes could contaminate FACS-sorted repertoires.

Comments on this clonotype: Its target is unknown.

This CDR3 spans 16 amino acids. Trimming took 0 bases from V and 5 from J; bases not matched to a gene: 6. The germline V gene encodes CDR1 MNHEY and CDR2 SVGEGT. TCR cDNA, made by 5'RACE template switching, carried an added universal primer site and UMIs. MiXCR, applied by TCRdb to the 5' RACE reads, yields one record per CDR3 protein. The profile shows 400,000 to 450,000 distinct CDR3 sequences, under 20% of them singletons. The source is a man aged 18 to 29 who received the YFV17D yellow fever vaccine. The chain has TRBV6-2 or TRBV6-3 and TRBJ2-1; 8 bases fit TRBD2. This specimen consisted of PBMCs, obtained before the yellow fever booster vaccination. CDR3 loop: CASSYSTSGGHNEQFF. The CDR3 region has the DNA TGTGCCAGCAGTTACTCGACCAGCGGGGGCCACAATGAGCAGTTCTTC.